This TCR beta chain is from a study of T cell clonotyping in hematopoietic cell transplantation. Study results and limitations: Pathologically expanded recipient clonotypes increased progressively from day 30 to day 180 as diversity fell. No sorting was done, leaving CD4 and CD8 contributions mixed.

Deletions cut 4 bases from V and 0 bases from J, with 7 bases between. The length of the CDR3 is 14 residues. CDR1 is MNHNY, CDR2 SVGAGI, per germline (reference sequence). On this clone itself: Its antigen is as yet unknown.

Assay used: immunoSEQ multiplex PCR; TCRdb lists only in-frame clones, some missing. The sample holds approximately 9,000 clones, around 79% seen once. This chain connects TRBV6-6 to TRBJ1-5; the D is unclear. The TCR sequence derives from a female patient aged 45-65 years who had an allogeneic stem cell transplant from a related donor, so the T cells may come from the graft donor. Some clones in this sample may be carry-over from other donors' samples. This sample comprised peripheral blood mononuclear cells, obtained 180 days after allogeneic stem cell transplant. The CDR3: CASSLRSSNQPQHF. CDR3 in DNA: TGTGCCAGCAGTTTGAGGAGTAGCAATCAGCCCCAGCATTTT.